This TCR beta chain appears in the sequencing data of a study of blood T cell repertoires in COVID-19. Here immunoSEQ multiplex PCR was the method, and the copy in TCRdb shows in-frame clones only, minus some. The data contain some 250,000 clones, around 85% of them singletons. V dropped 0 bases and J dropped 2; count of bases not matched to a gene: 3. CDR1 and CDR2 from the germline V gene are SGHNT and YYREEE (reference sequence). The CDR3 is made up of 15 amino acids. V gene TRBV5-4 combines with J gene TRBJ2-5; 8 bases agree with TRBD2. The TCR originated in a woman older than 75 with acute or convalescent COVID-19. Sequencing used peripheral blood. CDR3 in DNA: TGTGCCAGCAGCTTGGGCGGGGGGCGACAAGAGACCCAGTACTTC. Its protein is CASSLGGGRQETQYF.